These T cell receptor beta chains were read from a single sample in a study of T cells after yellow fever vaccination. TCRdb itself ran the 5' RACE reads through MiXCR, one entry per CDR3 protein. The table includes more than 75,000 distinct CDR3 sequences, under 9% detected once. The source was CD8+ T cells not binding an NS4B(214-222) dextramer, sorted from PBMCs, collected roughly 14 days after the first yellow fever vaccination. These receptors were collected from a young man who received the YFV17D yellow fever vaccine. Both conserved end residues are part of each CDR3. A D gene is named only where the DNA matches it firmly. The size field is filled for only some rows; it gives once, few, many or a size class.

abundance,v_gene,d_gene,j_gene,CDR3aa,CDR3nt
many,TRBV12-3/TRBV12-4,.,TRBJ2-6,CASSSIQISGANVLTF,TGTGCCAGCAGTTCCATACAGATTTCTGGGGCCAACGTCCTGACTTTC
few,TRBV27,.,TRBJ2-3,CASSWVSGTDTQYF,TGTGCCAGCAGTTGGGTGTCCGGCACAGATACGCAGTATTTT
few,TRBV5-6,.,TRBJ2-5,CASSPAPGTQYF,TGTGCCAGCAGCCCCGCTCCCGGGACCCAGTACTTC
many,TRBV7-6,.,TRBJ1-5,CASSNGAGGHQPQHF,TGTGCCAGCAGCAATGGGGCGGGGGGGCATCAGCCCCAGCATTTT
few,TRBV2,.,TRBJ1-6,CASTGRNSPLHF,TGTGCCAGCACTGGACGAAATTCACCCCTCCACTTT
few,TRBV7-7,.,TRBJ2-1,CAISRGGGNNEQFF,TGTGCCATCTCCCGGGGAGGGGGGAACAATGAGCAGTTCTTC
few,TRBV24-1,.,TRBJ2-5,CATSDLRGETQYF,TGTGCCACCAGTGATTTAAGGGGCGAGACCCAGTACTTC
many,TRBV5-5,TRBD1,TRBJ2-1,CASSWFTGDNEQFF,TGTGCCAGCAGCTGGTTTACAGGGGACAATGAGCAGTTCTTC
.,TRBV7-9,.,TRBJ2-2,CASSSRQNTGELFF,TGTGCCAGCAGTTCACGACAGAACACCGGGGAGCTGTTTTTT
.,TRBV24-1,.,TRBJ2-1,CATSDSTGWGYNEQFF,TGTGCCACCAGTGATTCCACAGGGTGGGGATACAATGAGCAGTTCTTC
many,TRBV24-1,.,TRBJ1-2,CATSDSETPANYGYTF,TGTGCCACCAGTGATTCCGAGACCCCGGCTAACTATGGCTACACCTTC
few,TRBV20-1,.,TRBJ1-6,CSAPGPLNPYSPLHF,TGCAGTGCTCCCGGGCCCTTGAATCCTTATTCACCCCTCCACTTT
few,TRBV9,TRBD2,TRBJ2-5,CASSHPLAGGQSNPQETQYF,TGTGCCAGCAGCCACCCGCTAGCGGGGGGGCAAAGCAACCCCCAAGAGACCCAGTACTTC
.,TRBV7-6,.,TRBJ2-3,CATQKNTDTQYF,TGTGCCACCCAGAAGAACACAGATACGCAGTATTTT
.,TRBV4-3,TRBD1,TRBJ1-2,CASSQDPNRGNGYTF,TGCGCCAGCAGCCAAGATCCGAACAGGGGAAATGGCTACACCTTC
many,TRBV2,TRBD1,TRBJ1-2,CASSLGQGARGYTF,TGTGCCAGCAGTCTGGGACAGGGGGCGCGTGGCTACACCTTC
.,TRBV6-2/TRBV6-3,TRBD1,TRBJ1-5,CASSSGGFNQPQHF,TGTGCCAGCAGCTCAGGGGGCTTCAATCAGCCCCAGCATTTT
many,TRBV4-2,.,TRBJ2-3,CASSQDLGGAPDTQYF,TGTGCCAGCAGCCAAGATTTAGGGGGGGCCCCAGATACGCAGTATTTT
few,TRBV4-3,.,TRBJ2-5,CASSQVPGPLETQYF,TGCGCCAGCAGCCAAGTGCCGGGACCGCTAGAGACCCAGTACTTC
few,TRBV7-9,.,TRBJ2-2,CASRSWEENTGELFF,TGTGCCAGCAGGAGCTGGGAGGAGAACACCGGGGAGCTGTTTTTT
many,TRBV24-1,.,TRBJ2-2,CATSEGRDTGELFF,TGTGCCACCAGTGAAGGCAGGGACACCGGGGAGCTGTTTTTT
.,TRBV6-5,TRBD2,TRBJ2-3,CASSYSGTSAYTDTQYF,TGTGCCAGCAGTTACTCCGGGACTAGCGCGTACACAGATACGCAGTATTTT
few,TRBV5-1,.,TRBJ1-2,CASSLARGYDYGYTF,TGCGCCAGCAGCCTGGCACGGGGGTACGACTATGGCTACACCTTC
few,TRBV4-1,TRBD1,TRBJ1-3,CASSQTGGTGGNTIYF,TGCGCCAGCAGCCAAACAGGGGGGACCGGTGGAAACACCATATATTTT
.,TRBV4-1,.,TRBJ2-1,CASSQEVMSGNEQFF,TGCGCCAGCAGCCAAGAAGTCATGTCGGGCAATGAGCAGTTCTTC
.,TRBV5-1,TRBD1,TRBJ2-2,CASSFGPTGGYTGELFF,TGCGCCAGCAGCTTTGGCCCGACAGGGGGCTACACCGGGGAGCTGTTTTTT
few,TRBV29-1,.,TRBJ2-5,CSVDWTVEETQYF,TGCAGCGTTGACTGGACAGTTGAAGAGACCCAGTACTTC
few,TRBV15,.,TRBJ2-2,CATSREWGAGELFF,TGTGCCACCAGCAGAGAATGGGGCGCCGGGGAGCTGTTTTTT